The T cell receptor beta chain under discussion was sequenced for a study of blood T cell repertoires in COVID-19. Study-level information: The United States, Italy and Spain were the sources of the acute and convalescent COVID-19 samples.

The table came from immunoSEQ multiplex PCR; TCRdb's copy has only in-frame clones and leaves some out. The sample includes tens of thousands of clones, approximately 80% of them seen just once. The sequenced sample consisted of peripheral blood. This sequence originates from a man at least 80 years old with active or convalescent COVID-19.

CDR3 residues: CASSQVGRKNTEAFF. In nucleotides, the CDR3 is TGCGCCAGCAGCCAAGTTGGGAGAAAAAACACTGAAGCTTTCTTT. The V gene is TRBV4-1, the J gene TRBJ1-1; D is uncertain. The ends were cut back, 1 base at V and 2 bases at J, with 11 bases in the middle. This CDR3 region has 15 residues. From germline, CDR1 is MGHRA and CDR2 YSYEKL.